This entry concerns a single T cell receptor (beta chain). The antigen remains unidentified. Assay used: immunoSEQ multiplex PCR; TCRdb lists only in-frame clones, some missing. The sample has some 150,000 clones, over 75% seen once. The sample comes from a study of T cell responses to AZD1222 COVID-19 vaccine. Looked up from germline, CDR1 is SGHNT and CDR2 is YYREEE (reference sequence). V gave up 4 bases and J gave up 2 bases; unmatched junction bases: 5. The CDR3 consists of 14 residues. Points from the study as a whole: After two AZD1222 doses, spike-specific TCR breadth and depth rose versus day 0. None of the repertoires were sampled until the peak T cell response had passed. Across the whole spike, CD4 TCRs peaked at regions 160-218 and 743-854. Females outnumbered males among donors, who were mostly white British; clonal diversity was possibly underestimated.

This chain links TRBV5-4 with TRBJ2-5, with 7 bases identical to TRBD1. The specimen was peripheral blood, collected 28 days after the second AZD1222 dose. The TCR was taken from an adult who received the AZD1222 COVID-19 vaccine. The DNA of the CDR3 is TGTGCCAGCAGCCTCTTGGGACAGCAAGAGACCCAGTACTTC. This translates into CASSLLGQQETQYF.